One T cell receptor (beta chain) is described in this entry. Its antigen has not been determined. Base qualities are missing; no much larger clone stands one base away. This entry belongs to a study of T cell changes during pregnancy in multiple sclerosis (dated by TCRdb to the late 2010s). Some background on the complete study: The study examined how the T cell repertoire changed over the course of pregnancy in women with multiple sclerosis.

The V end gives up 6 bases and the J end 6 bases, leaving 11 bases in the junction not matched to a gene. Taken from cysteine to phenylalanine, the CDR3 has 15 residues. Of all the DNA, just the CDR3 is kept, 45 bases in frame from base 1. The germline V gene sets CDR1 to MNHNS and CDR2 to SASEGT. Libraries were built with the immunoSEQ multiplex PCR assay. The immuneACCESS repertoire file appears here via TCRdb, limited to in-frame rearrangements. These files lack a portion of the clones; in checked studies, under half of the deficit traces to unresolved V genes, and the cause of the others is not known. The sample has 85,000 to 130,000 clones on record, around 93% of them singletons. The top ten hold about 1% of the sample.

This receptor chain uses TRBV6-1 and TRBJ2-7; the junction holds 10 bases that match TRBD1. The source of this sequence is a female donor with multiple sclerosis, enrolled in a pregnancy study. The material sequenced was peripheral blood, taken before pregnancy. The CDR3 here reads CASRSIGTGEREQYF. The DNA reads as follows: TGTGCCAGCAGATCGATCGGGACAGGGGAGCGCGAGCAGTACTTC.